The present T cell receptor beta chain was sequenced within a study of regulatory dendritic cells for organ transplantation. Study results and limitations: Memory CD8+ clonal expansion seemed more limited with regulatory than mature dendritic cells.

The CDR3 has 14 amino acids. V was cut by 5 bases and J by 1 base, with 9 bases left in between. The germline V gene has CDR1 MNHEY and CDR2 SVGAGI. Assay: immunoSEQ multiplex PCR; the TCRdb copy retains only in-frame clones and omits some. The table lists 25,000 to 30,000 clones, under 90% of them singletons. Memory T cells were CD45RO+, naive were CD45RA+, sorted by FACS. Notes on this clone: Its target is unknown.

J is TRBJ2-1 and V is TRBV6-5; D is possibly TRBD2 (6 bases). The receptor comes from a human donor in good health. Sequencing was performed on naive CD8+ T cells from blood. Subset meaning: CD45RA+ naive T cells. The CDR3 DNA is TGTGCCAGCAGTCGTAGCGGTTCCTACAATGAGCAGTTCTTC. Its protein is CASSRSGSYNEQFF.